This record concerns one T cell receptor (beta chain) sequence. Its target is not known. Investigators spread the genomic DNA of each subset evenly over several immunoSEQ plates. Here immunoSEQ multiplex PCR was the method, and the copy in TCRdb shows in-frame clones only, minus some. Here the sample spans approximately 980,000 clones, more than 75% being singletons. These data originate in a study of shared clonotypes between healthy human individuals. Study-wide results and caveats: The naive CD4 repertoires of a handful of donors were compared, and roughly 5% of clonotypes were shared.

This clonotype was obtained from a young man in good health. Sequencing input: memory CD4+ T cells sorted from blood. The subset here: CD45RA-negative fraction.

In DNA form, the CDR3 reads TGCGCCAGCAGCCGGGTTGGGACGTCCTCCTACGAGCAGTACTTC. Translating it yields CASSRVGTSSYEQYF. V and J are TRBV5-1 and TRBJ2-7, with D perhaps given as TRBD1 or TRBD2 (5 bases each). The germline V and J ends were trimmed by 4 bases and 0 bases, with 14 bases remaining between them. Germline assignment: CDR1 SGHRS and CDR2 YFSETQ. This CDR3 has 15 residues.